Below are 7 T cell receptor beta chains sequenced from a single sample in a study of blood T cell repertoires in COVID-19. The table came from immunoSEQ multiplex PCR; TCRdb's copy has only in-frame clones and leaves some out. The profile shows 65,000 to 95,000 clones, about 78% of them singletons. Sequencing was carried out using peripheral blood. Receptors were obtained from a human donor in a cohort sampled during active COVID-19.

This rearrangement joins TRBV5-1 to TRBJ2-5, with 15 positions matching TRBD2. V dropped 3 bases and J dropped 4; count of bases not matched to a gene: 1. The CDR3 length is 15 residues. Germline V CDR1 and CDR2: SGHRS, YFSETQ. The CDR3 nucleotides are TGCGCCAGCAGCTGGGGACTAGCGGGAGGAGAGACCCAGTACTTC. As protein: CASSWGLAGGETQYF.

The chain employs TRBV12-3 or TRBV12-4 and TRBJ2-7; perhaps TRBD2 as D (5 bases). The V end was cut by 6 bases, the J end by 2 bases, with 11 bases between. The CDR3 length is 13 residues. CDR3 bases: TGTGCCAGCAGCACCGACTATGCCTACGAGCAGTACTTC. Translated, it gives CASSTDYAYEQYF.

V is TRBV4-3 and J is TRBJ2-2, with D possibly being TRBD1 (6 bases). Trimming removed 4 bases at V and 1 base at J, with 7 bases between. Looked up from germline, CDR1 is LGHNA and CDR2 is YSLEER. The CDR3 length is 14 residues. The CDR3 nucleotides are TGCGCCAGCAGCCCGGACAGGAACACCGGGGAGCTGTTTTTT. Translating it yields CASSPDRNTGELFF.

The chain recombines TRBV5-5 with TRBJ2-7; perhaps TRBD2 as D (5 bases). The CDR3 is 13 amino acids. Germline assignment: CDR1 SGHKS and CDR2 YYEKEE (reference sequence). Trimming stripped 6 bases from V and 3 bases from J, with 13 bases between. The CDR3 loop is CASNTGVLYEQYF. The CDR3 DNA sequence: TGTGCCAGCAACACCGGGGTCCTCTACGAGCAGTACTTC.

The gene calls are TRBV4-1 and TRBJ2-1; possibly TRBD1 for D (5 bases). The V gene's germline CDR1 is MGHRA and CDR2 YSYEKL. V was pared by 4 bases and J by 9 bases, with 16 bases between. CDR3 length: 14 residues. The CDR3 loop reads CASSPHTGPVEQFF. The DNA for the CDR3 is TGCGCCAGCAGCCCACACACAGGTCCGGTTGAGCAGTTCTTC.

The table lists this clone with a few counts. The chain joins TRBV7-9 to TRBJ1-1, with D uncertain. This CDR3 comprises 13 residues. The germline V gene has CDR1 SEHNR and CDR2 FQNEAQ (reference sequence). The V end was cut by 1 base, the J end by 5 bases, with 8 bases between. Written as DNA, the CDR3 is TGTGCCAGCAGCTTAGAGGCGGGGACTGAAGCTTTCTTT. Protein sequence: CASSLEAGTEAFF.

The chain links TRBV7-6 to TRBJ2-3, with 8 positions matching TRBD1. V lost 5 bases, J lost 3 bases, and 7 bases stayed unmatched. This CDR3 comprises 15 residues. CDR1 SGHVS and CDR2 FNYEAQ come from the germline V gene. The CDR3 nucleotides are TGTGCCAGCAGCGTTGGGACAGGCGGAACAGATACGCAGTATTTT. Amino acids: CASSVGTGGTDTQYF.